The T cell receptor (beta chain) described here comes from a study of monozygotic twins with inflammatory bowel disease. TCRdb reprocessed the 5' RACE reads and keeps a single row for each CDR3 protein, giving no DNA. The clone table shows more than 350,000 distinct CDR3 sequences, with the ten largest holding 2% to 3%. The CDR3 has 11 amino acids. Germline lookup yields CDR1 DFQATT and CDR2 SNEGSKA (reference sequence). This chain links TRBV20-1 with TRBJ2-5. Material for sequencing was blood. This sequence was found in a human donor with ulcerative colitis or Crohn's disease, or a healthy co-twin of an affected twin (not recorded which). CDR3 in amino acids: CSVSDRETQYF.